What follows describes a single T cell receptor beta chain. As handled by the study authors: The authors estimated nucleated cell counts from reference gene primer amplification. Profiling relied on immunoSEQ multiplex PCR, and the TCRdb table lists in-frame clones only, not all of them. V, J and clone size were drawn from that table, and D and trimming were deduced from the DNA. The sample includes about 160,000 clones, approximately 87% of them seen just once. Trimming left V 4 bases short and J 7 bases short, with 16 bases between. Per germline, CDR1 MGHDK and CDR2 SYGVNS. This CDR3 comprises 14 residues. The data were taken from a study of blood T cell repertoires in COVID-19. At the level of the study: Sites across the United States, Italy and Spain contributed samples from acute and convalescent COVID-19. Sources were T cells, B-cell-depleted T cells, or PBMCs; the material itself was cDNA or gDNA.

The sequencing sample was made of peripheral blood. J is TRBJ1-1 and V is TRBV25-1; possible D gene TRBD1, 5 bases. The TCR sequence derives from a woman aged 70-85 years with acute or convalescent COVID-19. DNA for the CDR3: TGTGCCAGCAGTGGGGGTTTGGGGCCGGGTGAAGCTTTCTTT. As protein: CASSGGLGPGEAFF.